The 30 T cell receptor beta chains below all came from one sample that was sequenced in a study of shared clonotypes between healthy human individuals. TCRdb keeps only in-frame clones here, not all; method: immunoSEQ multiplex PCR. The repertoire has 980,000 or so clones, approximately 80% of them found once; the top ten carry about 1.5%. Sample: memory CD4+ T cells sorted from blood. Described subset: CD45RA-negative fraction. The origin of the receptors is a man aged 18 to 30 in good health.

The V call is TRBV7-2, the J call TRBJ2-7; TRBD2 is a possible D gene (5 bases). This CDR3 has 15 residues. The germline gives CDR1 SGHTA, CDR2 FQGNSA. The germline V and J ends were trimmed by 4 bases and 2 bases, with 15 bases remaining between them. CDR3 protein: CASSYLAPGPYEQYF. The CDR3 DNA reads TGTGCCAGCAGCTACCTAGCCCCGGGTCCCTACGAGCAGTACTTC.

The chain links TRBV30 to TRBJ1-3; TRBD1 agrees at 8 bases. Unmatched junction bases numbered 4, after V lost 8 bases and J lost 1 base. This CDR3 contains 13 residues. CDR1 GTSNPN and CDR2 SVGIG come from the germline V gene (reference sequence). The CDR3 loop is CAGRTGSGNTIYF. In DNA form, the CDR3 reads TGTGCCGGCCGGACAGGGTCTGGAAACACCATATATTTT.

The chain employs TRBV5-1 and TRBJ2-7; the D gene could be TRBD1 or TRBD2 (5 bases each). Looked up from germline, CDR1 is SGHRS and CDR2 is YFSETQ. Trimming removed 7 bases at V and 2 bases at J, with 19 bases between. The CDR3 runs 15 residues. The CDR3 is CASSPGTKDPYEQYF. CDR3 DNA sequence: TGCGCCAGCTCTCCCGGGACGAAGGATCCCTACGAGCAGTACTTC.

V gene TRBV6-5 combines with J gene TRBJ1-2; D is undetermined. V was shortened by 6 bases and J by 6 bases, with 14 bases between the two germline ends. The CDR3 contains 13 residues. The germline V gene has CDR1 MNHEY and CDR2 SVGAGI. CDR3 amino acids: CASSTRGNHGYTF. CDR3 nucleotides: TGTGCCAGCAGCACCCGGGGAAACCATGGCTACACCTTC.

This chain uses TRBV2 with TRBJ2-7; D ambiguous. The germline CDR1 and CDR2 sequences are SNHLY and FYNNEI. CDR3 length: 11 residues. With 4 bases removed from V and 5 bases from J, the gap between germline ends came to 6 bases. CDR3 sequence reads: CASSVVHEQYF. The CDR3 region has the DNA TGTGCCAGCAGTGTGGTCCACGAGCAGTACTTC.

This clone was seen a single time. The rearrangement uses TRBV7-5 and TRBJ2-7; the D segment call TRBD2 is taken from the table without a DNA check. TRBV7-5 is marked as a pseudogene. CDR3 length: 14 residues. CDR3 DNA sequence: TGTGCCAGAAGCCCTCAAGACTTTTTTTCCGAGCAGTACTTC. It codes for CARSPQDFFSEQYF.

The chain employs TRBV18 and TRBJ1-2; no reliable D call. Germline CDR1 KGHSH, CDR2 LQKENI. V dropped 2 bases and J dropped 8 bases, with 12 bases sitting between them. CDR3 length: 13 amino acids. The CDR3 coding sequence is TGTGCCAGCTCACCAAACCCTGACTCGGGCTACACCTTC. Protein product: CASSPNPDSGYTF.

The chain couples TRBV28 to TRBJ2-6; D gene ambiguous. The CDR3 consists of 16 residues. The ends were cut back, 4 bases at V and 0 bases at J, with 10 bases in the middle. CDR1 and CDR2 from the germline V gene are MDHEN and SYDVKM. CDR3 sequence reads: CASSSPVNSGANVLTF. The DNA of the CDR3 is TGTGCCAGCAGTTCCCCGGTTAACTCTGGGGCCAACGTCCTGACTTTC.

The chain recombines TRBV4-1 with TRBJ2-1, with 7 bases fitting TRBD1. This CDR3 contains 16 residues. CDR1 and CDR2 (germline): MGHRA, YSYEKL. V gave up 0 bases and J gave up 6 bases; unmatched junction bases: 8. CDR3 bases: TGCGCCAGCAGCCAAGATCCGCCAGGGGGTCGCAATGAGCAGTTCTTC. It translates to CASSQDPPGGRNEQFF.

This chain uses TRBV9 with TRBJ1-4, with unresolved D. The CDR3 is 14 residues long. V was cut by 1 base and J by 8 bases, with 12 bases left in between. Germline V CDR1 and CDR2: SGDLS, YYNGEE. CDR3 sequence reads: CASSVLGGNEKLFF. DNA of the CDR3: TGTGCCAGCAGCGTACTAGGAGGAAACGAAAAACTGTTTTTT.

The V call is TRBV29-1, the J call TRBJ1-1; the D is unclear. Trimming shortened V by 6 bases and J by 0 bases, and 14 bases separated the two germline ends. The length of the CDR3 is 14 residues. From germline, CDR1 is SQVTM and CDR2 ANQGSEA. In DNA, the CDR3 is TGCAGCGTCAAACCGACGACGGTGAACACTGAAGCTTTCTTT. Its protein product is CSVKPTTVNTEAFF.

The sample holds a few counts of this clone. This chain links TRBV18 with TRBJ1-6; 8 positions match TRBD1. After removal of 4 bases from V and 8 bases from J, the junction contained 4 bases not matched to a gene. Germline CDR1 reads KGHSH; CDR2 reads LQKENI. The CDR3 consists of 14 residues. Written as DNA, the CDR3 is TGTGCCAGCTCACGGACAGGGCAAGATTCACCCCTCCACTTT. Translating gives CASSRTGQDSPLHF.

Turning to this clone: The sample has other DNA sequences that encode this CDR3 too. J is TRBJ2-5 and V is TRBV5-4, with 9 nucleotides matching TRBD2. The CDR3 totals 15 residues. J was trimmed by 5 bases and V by 0 bases; bases with no gene match: 5. Per the germline V gene, CDR1 is SGHNT and CDR2 is YYREEE (reference sequence). CDR3 sequence (DNA): TGTGCCAGCAGCTTGGGATTAGCGGGAGTTGAGACCCAGTACTTC. This encodes CASSLGLAGVETQYF.

This clone was recorded only once. The chain recombines TRBV5-1 with TRBJ2-5; D call uncertain. CDR1 is SGHRS, CDR2 YFSETQ, per germline. This CDR3 has 13 amino acids. V dropped 0 bases and J dropped 7 bases, with 10 bases sitting between them. This chain's CDR3 is CASSLGGQRTQYF. The CDR3 coding sequence is TGCGCCAGCAGCTTGGGAGGCCAGCGGACCCAGTACTTC.

The V call is TRBV6-6, the J call TRBJ2-1; 14 bases fit TRBD2. The J segment lost 9 bases and the V segment lost 4 bases, leaving 8 bases of the junction unmatched. Germline V gene sequence: CDR1 MNHNY, CDR2 SVGAGI (reference sequence). The CDR3 length is 16 residues. In DNA, the CDR3 is TGTGCCAGCAGTTCCAGGACTAGCGGGGGGATCGCTGAGCAGTTCTTC. Translated, it gives CASSSRTSGGIAEQFF.

The V and J genes are TRBV5-4 and TRBJ1-1; the match to TRBD1 covers 8 bases. The length of the CDR3 is 17 residues. Trimming removed 1 base from V and 2 bases from J; junction bases left unmatched: 10. Germline V gene data show CDR1 as SGHNT and CDR2 as YYREEE (reference sequence). This CDR3 reads CASSLFSSQGANTEAFF. The CDR3, as DNA: TGTGCCAGCAGCTTGTTTTCTTCCCAGGGGGCTAACACTGAAGCTTTCTTT.

In this sample, this clone turned up a few times. The genes are TRBV19 and TRBJ1-5; TRBD1 matches 7 bases. After removal of 6 bases from V and 2 bases from J, the junction contained 4 bases not matched to a gene. The CDR3 has 14 residues. Germline CDR1 is LNHDA and CDR2 is SQIVND (reference sequence). The CDR3 bases are TGTGCCAGTAGGACAGGGAAGGGCAATCAGCCCCAGCATTTT. Its translation is CASRTGKGNQPQHF.

In this sample, this clone turned up many times. The CDR3 DNA reads TGTGCCAGCAGACAGAATGAAAAACTGTTTTTT. It codes for CASRQNEKLFF. The chain is built from TRBV7-8 and TRBJ1-4; D is unresolved. This CDR3 contains 11 residues. Per germline, CDR1 SGHVS and CDR2 FQNEAQ. V lost 6 bases and J 5 bases, leaving 4 bases between the germline ends.

The chain is built from TRBV10-3 and TRBJ2-3, with 11 bases that match TRBD2. Looked up from germline, CDR1 is ENHRY and CDR2 is SYGVKD. This CDR3 comprises 17 residues. V was clipped by 6 bases and J by 0 bases; unmatched bases: 8. The CDR3 DNA is TGTGCCATCAGAACCGGGACTAGCGGAACTAGCACAGATACGCAGTATTTT. It translates to CAIRTGTSGTSTDTQYF.

Of note for this clone: Being one base from a much bigger clone, this may be a read error. At the DNA level, this CDR3 is encoded by other sequences in the same sample as well. The chain employs TRBV11-2 and TRBJ2-7; no reliable D call. Per the germline V gene, CDR1 is SGHAT and CDR2 is FQNNGV. The CDR3 covers 11 residues. The V end lost 1 base, the J end lost 4 bases, and 2 bases lay between the germline ends. CDR3 residues: CASSLAYEQYF. CDR3 coding DNA: TGTGCCAGCAGCTTAGCGTACGAGCAGTACTTC.

The chain links TRBV11-2 to TRBJ2-3; TRBD1 agrees at 10 bases. Germline-derived CDR1 and CDR2 are SGHAT and FQNNGV. Trimming at V came to 5 bases and at J to 5 bases, leaving 13 bases not matched to a gene. This CDR3 comprises 17 residues. Here the CDR3 DNA reads TGTGCCAGCAGCCGAAAGAGGGACAGGGGCCACATAGATACGCAGTATTTT. Translating it yields CASSRKRDRGHIDTQYF.

This clone was counted a few times. V is TRBV10-2 and J is TRBJ1-1, with 9 bases identical to TRBD1. The CDR3 loop spans 14 amino acids. The V and J ends lost 5 bases and 5 bases, in that order; junction bases with no gene match: 6. Germline CDR1 and CDR2: WSHSY and SAAADI. The CDR3 DNA is TGCGCCAGCAGTAAACAGGGGGCAGGTACTGAAGCTTTCTTT. Amino acids: CASSKQGAGTEAFF.

Ten or more counts support this clone. This chain links TRBV14 with TRBJ2-1, with TRBD2 identical over 9 bases. The CDR3 contains 17 residues. Trimming cost V 0 bases and J 8 bases; bases outside gene matches: 11. In germline, CDR1 is SGHDN, CDR2 FVKESK. CDR3 in DNA: TGTGCCAGCAGCCAAGAATACGGCCTAGCGGGGCCCGATGAGCAGTTCTTC. Protein: CASSQEYGLAGPDEQFF. Filled out from reference TRBV14 and TRBJ2-1, the complete variable domain reads EAGVTQFPSHSVIEKGQTVTLRCDPISGHDNLYWYRRVMGKEIKFLLHFVKESKQDESGMPNNRFLAERTGGTYSTLKVQPAELEDSGVYFCASSQEYGLAGPDEQFFGPGTRLTVL.

The chain is built from TRBV28 and TRBJ1-2; 8 bases are a match to TRBD1. The V and J ends lost 7 bases and 8 bases, in that order; junction bases with no gene match: 3. This CDR3 spans 11 amino acids. In germline, CDR1 is MDHEN, CDR2 SYDVKM. The CDR3 sequence: CASTGGRGYTF. Here the CDR3 DNA reads TGTGCCAGCACAGGGGGCCGCGGCTACACCTTC.

The gene calls are TRBV10-3 and TRBJ2-3; 8 bases align to TRBD2. V shed 4 bases, J shed 0 bases, and the junction held 3 bases outside the gene matches. CDR3 length: 15 residues. Looked up from germline, CDR1 is ENHRY and CDR2 is SYGVKD. The CDR3 DNA reads as TGTGCCATCAGTGGCGGGGGGACTAGCACAGATACGCAGTATTTT. Protein sequence: CAISGGGTSTDTQYF.

The chain recombines TRBV5-4 with TRBJ2-3, with D possibly TRBD2 on 6 matching bases. CDR3 length: 15 amino acids. Germline CDR1 and CDR2: SGHNT and YYREEE (reference sequence). Trimming took 2 bases from V and 1 from J, leaving 11 bases between them. The CDR3, as DNA: TGTGCCAGCAGCTTTGGGGGGTTTGGCACAGATACGCAGTATTTT. Translated, it gives CASSFGGFGTDTQYF.

The chain couples TRBV28 to TRBJ1-1, with 7 bases identical to TRBD1. V gave up 6 bases and J gave up 0 bases; unmatched junction bases: 7. The CDR3 covers 15 residues. Germline V gene data show CDR1 as MDHEN and CDR2 as SYDVKM. DNA for the CDR3: TGTGCCAGCAGCCCGACAGGGTACATGAACACTGAAGCTTTCTTT. This gives the protein CASSPTGYMNTEAFF. The whole variable domain, filled in from reference TRBV28 and TRBJ1-1, reads DVKVTQSSRYLVKRTGEKVFLECVQDMDHENMFWYRQDPGLGLRLIYFSYDVKMKEKGDIPEGYSVSREKKERFSLILESASTNQTSMYLCASSPTGYMNTEAFFGQGTRLTVV.

This clone occurred once. This rearrangement joins TRBV30 to TRBJ2-1; D is undetermined. Germline CDR1 GTSNPN, CDR2 SVGIG (reference sequence). The CDR3 consists of 11 residues. V gave up 0 bases and J gave up 8 bases, with 5 bases separating them. The CDR3 region is CAWSVNDEQFF. In DNA form, the CDR3 reads TGTGCCTGGAGTGTAAACGATGAGCAGTTCTTC.

V is TRBV13 and J is TRBJ2-5; 11 nucleotides agree with TRBD2. The trim removed 1 base at V and 1 base at J, leaving 2 bases unmatched. Germline V lookup: CDR1 PRHDT, CDR2 FYEKMQ (reference sequence). CDR3 length equals 16 residues. The CDR3 sequence is CASSLVGTSGQETQYF. The CDR3 DNA follows: TGTGCCAGCAGCTTAGTTGGGACTAGCGGCCAAGAGACCCAGTACTTC.

The chain recombines TRBV7-8 with TRBJ2-1; D is unresolved. This CDR3 comprises 11 residues. Germline V gene sequence: CDR1 SGHVS, CDR2 FQNEAQ. Trimming removed 5 bases at V and 7 bases at J, with 6 bases between. CDR3 sequence reads: CASSQPNEQFF. The CDR3 DNA reads TGTGCCAGCAGCCAGCCTAATGAGCAGTTCTTC.